The rows below give T cell receptor beta chains drawn from one sample of a study of blood T cell repertoires in COVID-19. The assay was immunoSEQ multiplex PCR, and TCRdb's table has in-frame clones only and misses some. The sample lists about 210,000 clones, 85% to 90% seen once, with around 3% in the top ten. The sample was peripheral blood. The receptor set was obtained from a man in his 60s with acute or convalescent COVID-19. The CDR3 runs from the conserved cysteine through the conserved F or W. A D gene is named only where the DNA matches it firmly. Some rows mark clone size as missing; the rest say once, few, many or name a class of expanded clone.

j_call clone_size d_call v_call cdr3_nt cdr3_aa
TRBJ2-7 NA TRBD1 TRBV19 TGTGCCAGTAGTCCAGGACAGGGGGCCTACGAGCAGTACTTC CASSPGQGAYEQYF
TRBJ2-7 NA NA TRBV3-1/TRBV3-2 TGTGCCAGCAGCCAAGGAACGGACAGCTCAAAGCAGTACTTC CASSQGTDSSKQYF
TRBJ1-5 NA NA TRBV24-1 TGTGCCACCAGTGACCGCACAGGCAATGATCAGCCCCAGCATTTT CATSDRTGNDQPQHF
TRBJ1-2 NA TRBD1 TRBV5-8 TGTGCCAGCAGCCAGGACAGGGAATTTTATGGCTACACCTTC CASSQDREFYGYTF
TRBJ1-6 NA NA TRBV5-1 TGCGCCAGCAGCTCGGGGGTCTATAATTCACCCCTCCACTTT CASSSGVYNSPLHF
TRBJ1-4 NA TRBD1 TRBV29-1 TGCAGCGTTGCGGAGGACAGGGTAATAAGGCGACTGTTTTTT CSVAEDRVIRRLFF
TRBJ2-2 NA NA TRBV27 TGTGCCAGCAAGTCTTGGGGGCTAGACACCGGGGAGCTGTTTTTT CASKSWGLDTGELFF
TRBJ2-2 NA NA TRBV7-3 TGTGCCACCCGCCGGGGAGAGGGCGGGGAGCTGTTTTTT CATRRGEGGELFF
TRBJ1-2 NA NA TRBV9 TGTGCCAGCAGCGAGCCCCCGGGCTACACCTTC CASSEPPGYTF
TRBJ2-6 NA NA TRBV30 TGTGCCTGGAGTGTAGGCTCCGGGAATGCCCTATCGGGGGCCAACGTCCTGACTTTC CAWSVGSGNALSGANVLTF
TRBJ2-2 NA TRBD1 TRBV4-1 TGCGCCAGCAGCCAAGGCGGACAGGCTACCGGGGAGCTGTTTTTT CASSQGGQATGELFF
TRBJ1-3 once NA TRBV7-2 TGTGCCAGCAGCTTAGTTCAGGGATTGATCTCTGGAAACACCATATATTTT CASSLVQGLISGNTIYF
TRBJ2-7 NA NA TRBV5-6 TGTGCCAGCAGCTTGGACGGAAAGGCGGACTTC CASSLDGKADF
TRBJ1-2 NA NA TRBV28 TGTGCCAGCAGTTTTCAGGGGTCGCATGGCTACACCTTC CASSFQGSHGYTF
TRBJ1-2 NA NA TRBV7-9 TGTGCCAGCAGCTTAATGAGGGCGGGTAACTATGGCTACACCTTC CASSLMRAGNYGYTF
TRBJ2-7 NA NA TRBV7-2 TGTGCCAGCAGCTTAGTATCCGGGACACCAACCTACGAGCAGTACTTC CASSLVSGTPTYEQYF
TRBJ1-2 NA TRBD1 TRBV5-6 TGTGCCAGCATTGACAGGGGGAGATCCTATGGCTACACCTTC CASIDRGRSYGYTF
TRBJ1-5 once TRBD1 TRBV19 TGTGCCAGTAGTACTTGGAGGGACAGCTCGACAGGCAATCAGCCCCAGCATTTT CASSTWRDSSTGNQPQHF
TRBJ1-1 NA TRBD1 TRBV15 TGTGCCACCGGGACAGCGAACACTGAAGCTTTCTTT CATGTANTEAFF
TRBJ2-5 NA TRBD1 TRBV15 TGTGCCACCAGCAGAGATCGGGACAGTCAGGAGACCCAGTACTTC CATSRDRDSQETQYF
TRBJ1-4 few NA TRBV18 TGTGCCAGCTCACCAAGCGCACAGGGTACTAATGAAAAACTGTTTTTT CASSPSAQGTNEKLFF
TRBJ2-5 NA NA TRBV5-4 TGTGCCAGCAGTTTACTAGCACGGTGGGAGACCCAGTACTTC CASSLLARWETQYF
TRBJ2-1 once TRBD2 TRBV9 TGTGCCAGCAGCTCCGAAGCGGGGGGGCCACACAATGAGCAGTTCTTC CASSSEAGGPHNEQFF
TRBJ2-2 once NA TRBV6-2/TRBV6-3 TGTGCCAGCAGTTGGGTGGAGGGCTCGAACACCGGGGAGCTGTTTTTT CASSWVEGSNTGELFF
TRBJ1-4 NA NA TRBV11-2 TGTGCCAGCAGCTTAATCCCGGGGTTTAATGAAAAACTGTTTTTT CASSLIPGFNEKLFF
TRBJ2-7 NA NA TRBV6-2/TRBV6-3 TGTGCCAGCAGTTACTCGAGAGTTTCGAACTACGAGCAGTACTTC CASSYSRVSNYEQYF
TRBJ1-2 NA TRBD1 TRBV9 TGTGCCAGCAGCGTGGGGGGAGGACAGGACCCCTATGGCTACACCTTC CASSVGGGQDPYGYTF
TRBJ1-5 once TRBD1 TRBV27 TGTGCCAGCAGTCCTCAGACAGGGGTTAGCAATCAGCCCCAGCATTTT CASSPQTGVSNQPQHF
TRBJ2-3 NA TRBD1 TRBV10-3 TGTGCCATCACTAGAACCGGACAGGCGAGCACAGATACGCAGTATTTT CAITRTGQASTDTQYF
TRBJ1-2 NA NA TRBV7-2 TGTGCCAGCAGCTTTATACAGTCCTCTAACTATGGCTACACCTTC CASSFIQSSNYGYTF
TRBJ2-2 few NA TRBV2 TGTGCCAGCAGTTTCACGGTAACCGGGGAGCTGTTTTTT CASSFTVTGELFF
TRBJ2-7 NA TRBD2 TRBV6-2/TRBV6-3 TGTGCCAGCAGTTACGTGGCGGGGGTTACCAGTTACGAGCAGTACTTC CASSYVAGVTSYEQYF
TRBJ1-2 NA NA TRBV28 TGTGCCAGCAGCCTCCTCTCAGGCTATGGCTACACCTTC CASSLLSGYGYTF
TRBJ1-3 NA NA TRBV5-1 TGCGCCAGCAGCTTGGGGGCAGCCCCTGGAAACACCATATATTTT CASSLGAAPGNTIYF
TRBJ2-3 many TRBD1 TRBV5-6 TGTGCCAGCAGCGTCAGGGGGACCGGGCAGTATTTT CASSVRGTGQYF
TRBJ1-2 NA NA TRBV28 TGTGCCACCGGGGAGGGGAATGGCTACACCTTC CATGEGNGYTF
TRBJ1-1 NA NA TRBV7-9 TGTGCCAGCAGCCCTCGTGGAGCCCTGAACACTGAAGCTTTCTTT CASSPRGALNTEAFF
TRBJ2-7 NA NA TRBV9 TGTGCCAGCAGCGTAACCCAGGATCCTACGAGGCAGTACTTC CASSVTQDPTRQYF
TRBJ2-1 once NA TRBV5-1 TGCGCCAGCAGCCGCAGGGATTTCAATGAGCAGTTCTTC CASSRRDFNEQFF
TRBJ2-3 once NA TRBV3-1/TRBV3-2 TGTGCCAGCAGCCGGGGCGGGGCGACAGATACGCAGTATTTT CASSRGGATDTQYF
TRBJ1-2 NA TRBD1 TRBV9 TGTGCCAGCGGGTCTAGGGGGCAGGGGCTCTATGGCTACACCTTC CASGSRGQGLYGYTF
TRBJ2-5 NA NA TRBV7-3 TGTGCCAGCAGCTCCACGGGACTCCCCGCGGAGACCCAGTACTTC CASSSTGLPAETQYF
TRBJ2-3 NA TRBD2 TRBV30 TGTGCCTGGAGCCTGGGTTTTAGTAGCGGGACCAGCACAGATACGCAGTATTTT CAWSLGFSSGTSTDTQYF
TRBJ2-6 NA TRBD1 TRBV7-2 TGTGCCAGCAGCTTAAGACAGGGGGCCTCTGGGGCCAACGTCCTGACTTTC CASSLRQGASGANVLTF
TRBJ2-7 NA NA TRBV7-9 TGTGCCAGCAGCTTTCTAGCTGACTACGAGCAGTACTTC CASSFLADYEQYF
TRBJ2-5 NA TRBD2 TRBV7-2 TGTGCCAGCAGCTTAGTTACTGGCGGGGGGGCGCAAAAGACCCAGTACTTC CASSLVTGGGAQKTQYF
TRBJ2-3 once TRBD2 TRBV7-3 TGTGCCAGCAGCCGGGGACTAGCGGGGGACACCGATACGCAGTATTTT CASSRGLAGDTDTQYF